The TCR beta chain under discussion was sequenced for a study of metastatic and nonmetastatic thyroid tumors. Germline V gene data show CDR1 as KGHSH and CDR2 as LQKENI. The V gene end was trimmed by 2 bases and the J gene end by 0 bases; junction bases not matched to a gene: 7. The CDR3 totals 18 residues. With MiXCR, TCRdb reprocessed the PCR reads. Altogether approximately 19,000 clones are present, approximately 22% being singletons, with the ten largest covering 10%. No treatment of any kind had been given to any patient before thyroid surgery. This clone appeared many times. Sequences were obtained from tumor tissue. The chain uses TRBV18 and TRBJ2-1; TRBD2 matches 10 bases. This clonotype was obtained from a male donor with papillary thyroid cancer or a benign thyroid nodule (not recorded which). Some clones in this sample may be carry-over from other donors' samples. The CDR3 DNA is TGTGCCAGCTCACCAGCTAGCGGGAGTCCAAGCTCCTACAATGAGCAGTTCTTC. Translation: CASSPASGSPSSYNEQFF. Supplemented by reference TRBV18 and TRBJ2-1, the full variable domain reads NAGVMQNPRHLVRRRGQEARLRCSPMKGHSHVYWYRQLPEEGLKFMVYLQKENIIDESGMPKERFSAEFPKEGPSILRIQQVVRGDSAAYFCASSPASGSPSSYNEQFFGPGTRLTVL.